The 26 T cell receptor beta chains below come from one sample, sequenced in a study of post-analysis software for immune sequencing data. Findings and caveats of the study: Patients carried five TRBV segments more frequently than controls did, and TRBV5-6, TRBV5-1 and TRBV20-1 were among them.

Unique molecular identifiers were built into the TCR beta cDNA libraries. TCRdb independently ran MiXCR on the PCR reads; one entry per CDR3 protein. Among hundreds of thousands of distinct CDR3 sequences listed, 55% to 70% were seen once. No antigen is known for these receptors. The sequenced material came from blood. These receptors were obtained from a girl aged 2-10 years with multiple sclerosis.

The CDR3 loop reads CASRRTGGAEYNEQFF. In DNA form, the CDR3 reads TGTGCCAGCAGGCGTACAGGGGGCGCGGAGTACAATGAGCAGTTCTTC. The chain employs TRBV12-3 or TRBV12-4 and TRBJ2-1; 9 bases are shared with TRBD1. CDR3 length equals 16 residues. J lost 4 bases, V lost 6 bases, and 10 bases had no gene match.

This sequence joins TRBV5-4 and TRBJ2-6; 11 bases are a match to TRBD2. Germline V CDR1 and CDR2: SGHNT, YYREEE (reference sequence). Trimming at V came to 4 bases and at J to 1 base, leaving 4 bases not matched to a gene. This CDR3 has 17 residues. CDR3 region: CASSLLAGESGANVLTF. In DNA, the CDR3 is TGTGCCAGCAGCCTACTAGCGGGAGAGTCTGGGGCCAACGTCCTGACTTTC.

The chain is built from TRBV25-1 and TRBJ2-1, with 10 positions matching TRBD2. The V gene's germline CDR1 is MGHDK and CDR2 SYGVNS. The CDR3 runs 15 residues. V gave up 5 bases and J gave up 5 bases; unmatched junction bases: 6. In DNA, the CDR3 is TGTGCCAGCAGTAAAGCGGGGGGGTCCGACAATGAGCAGTTCTTC. Its translation is CASSKAGGSDNEQFF. Looking up the rest from reference TRBV25-1 and TRBJ2-1 gives the full variable domain: EADIYQTPRYLVIGTGKKITLECSQTMGHDKMYWYQQDPGMELHLIHYSYGVNSTEKGDLSSESTVSRIRTEHFPLTLESARPSHTSQYLCASSKAGGSDNEQFFGPGTRLTVL.

The V call is TRBV27, the J call TRBJ2-7; maybe TRBD1 (6 bases). The V gene lost 5 bases and the J gene lost 2 bases, with 13 bases spanning the gap. CDR1 and CDR2 from the germline V gene are MNHEY and SMNVEV (reference sequence). The CDR3 spans 14 residues. CDR3 protein: CASSPGRTAYEQYF. As DNA, the CDR3 is TGTGCCAGCAGTCCGGGCAGGACAGCCTACGAGCAGTACTTC.

The V and J genes are TRBV10-3 and TRBJ2-3; D possibly uses TRBD1 or TRBD2 (5 bases each). V lost 10 bases and J lost 2, with 19 bases in between. Germline V CDR1 and CDR2: ENHRY, SYGVKD. The CDR3 is 15 residues long. CDR3 sequence (DNA): TGTGCCACCCTTAGAGGGGCGGGCATCACAGATACGCAGTATTTT. It translates to CATLRGAGITDTQYF.

Regarding this clonotype: At one end, the junction sequence differs from germline, possibly due to a read error. This rearrangement joins TRBV7-2 to TRBJ2-3; D tentatively reads TRBD1 or TRBD2 (7 bases each). Germline-derived CDR1 and CDR2 are SGHTA and FQGNSA. The CDR3 is 14 amino acids. This CDR3 reads CASSLAGGDDTQYF. In nucleotides, the CDR3 is TGTGCCAGCAGCCTAGCAGGGGGGGACGATACGCAGTATTTT.

This chain joins TRBV11-2 and TRBJ2-3, with 12 bases aligning to TRBD2. V lost 0 bases and J lost 6; bases outside the gene matches: 7. The CDR3 is 17 amino acids. The germline gives CDR1 SGHAT, CDR2 FQNNGV. The CDR3 protein is CASSLEGLAGGRDTQYF. In nucleotides, the CDR3 is TGTGCCAGCAGCTTAGAAGGCCTAGCGGGGGGGCGTGATACGCAGTATTTT.

V is TRBV5-5 and J is TRBJ1-1; a possible D gene is TRBD1 (5 bases). This CDR3 has 15 amino acids. CDR1 and CDR2 (germline): SGHKS, YYEKEE (reference sequence). The V end was cut by 4 bases, the J end by 1 base, with 14 bases between. CDR3 sequence reads: CASSPTGGKNTEAFF. The CDR3 DNA follows: TGTGCCAGCAGCCCCACGGGGGGGAAGAACACTGAAGCTTTCTTT.

The genes are TRBV20-1 and TRBJ2-3; 8 bases align to TRBD1. Germline V CDR1 and CDR2: DFQATT, SNEGSKA (reference sequence). CDR3 length: 12 amino acids. With V trimmed by 3 bases and J by 5 bases, 1 base remained unmatched. The DNA of the CDR3 is TGCAGTGCTAGGGACAGGGTAGATACGCAGTATTTT. This gives the protein CSARDRVDTQYF.

The rearrangement joins TRBV4-2 to TRBJ1-1, with a weak D call TRBD1 (5 bases). The germline CDR1 and CDR2 sequences are LGHNA and YNFKEQ. The CDR3 totals 17 residues. The ends were cut back, 1 base at V and 0 bases at J, with 15 bases in the middle. CDR3 sequence reads: CASSQASSGTMNTEAFF. CDR3 nucleotide sequence: TGTGCCAGCAGCCAAGCGAGTTCAGGGACCATGAACACTGAAGCTTTCTTT.

This clonotype was seen more than once but under ten times. The chain couples TRBV4-1 to TRBJ2-1, with D perhaps TRBD1 (6 bases). V was clipped by 0 bases and J by 7 bases, with 13 bases between them. Germline V lookup: CDR1 MGHRA, CDR2 YSYEKL. The CDR3 runs to 15 residues. The CDR3 nucleotides are TGCGCCAGCAGCCAAGATGTAGGACAGTGGAATGAGCAGTTCTTC. This sequence encodes CASSQDVGQWNEQFF.

This rearrangement joins TRBV29-1 to TRBJ2-7; TRBD1 might be the D (5 bases). There are 15 residues in the CDR3. CDR1 and CDR2 (germline): SQVTM, ANQGSEA. Trimming stripped 6 bases from V and 6 bases from J, with 24 bases between. CDR3 in DNA: TGCAGCGTCCGGATTGTGGGGCACCGAAGGCTCGAGCAGTACTTC. Its translation: CSVRIVGHRRLEQYF.

The table lists this clonotype with a few counts. The V gene is TRBV15, the J gene TRBJ2-6; perhaps TRBD2 as D (5 bases). V gave up 7 bases and J gave up 0 bases, with 19 bases separating them. This CDR3 is built from 18 residues. CDR1 and CDR2 (germline): LNHNV, YYDKDF (reference sequence). CDR3 sequence reads: CATTEDSRTSSGANVLTF. For the CDR3, the DNA is TGTGCCACCACTGAGGACTCCAGGACCTCCTCTGGGGCCAACGTCCTGACTTTC.

This clonotype was observed a single time. V and J are TRBV10-3 and TRBJ2-3; unclear D gene. The CDR3 covers 12 residues. From germline, CDR1 is ENHRY and CDR2 SYGVKD. V was pared by 7 bases and J by 0 bases, with 5 bases between. CDR3 bases: TGTGCCATCATGGCGAGCACAGATACGCAGTATTTT. It is translated as CAIMASTDTQYF.

This clonotype was counted only a few times. The chain joins TRBV15 to TRBJ2-7; D may be TRBD1 (6 bases). The CDR3 totals 13 residues. V shed 5 bases and J shed 6 bases, with 14 bases lying between them. The germline V gene encodes CDR1 LNHNV and CDR2 YYDKDF (reference sequence). This CDR3 is CATSGQGKSEQYF. CDR3 nucleotides: TGTGCCACCAGCGGGCAGGGGAAGAGCGAGCAGTACTTC.

The chain is built from TRBV3-1 and TRBJ2-3; TRBD2 might be the D (5 bases). Trimming cost V 1 base and J 2 bases, with 10 bases left between them. The CDR3 loop spans 15 amino acids. The germline gives CDR1 LGHDT, CDR2 YNNKEL (reference sequence). The CDR3 loop is CASSQVLGNTDTQYF. CDR3 in DNA: TGTGCCAGCAGCCAAGTCCTCGGGAACACAGATACGCAGTATTTT.

This clonotype was recorded a few times. At one end the junction does not follow the germline gene, possibly because of a read error. This chain links TRBV7-7 with TRBJ2-5; D is perhaps TRBD2 (6 bases). Germline CDR1 SSHAT, CDR2 FNYEAQ (reference sequence). The CDR3 contains 15 residues. CDR3 nucleotide sequence: TGTGCTAGCAGCCGTGTCCCGGGACTGCAAGAGACCCAGTACTTC. Encoded protein: CASSRVPGLQETQYF.

The chain uses TRBV7-2 and TRBJ2-1; 9 bases match TRBD1. This CDR3 has 16 residues. The V and J ends lost 5 bases and 4 bases, in that order; junction bases with no gene match: 9. The germline CDR1 and CDR2 sequences are SGHTA and FQGNSA. The CDR3 nucleotides read TGTGCCAGCAGCCCAACCAACAGGGGGCGGTACAATGAGCAGTTCTTC. Amino acid sequence: CASSPTNRGRYNEQFF.

This clonotype has just a few counts. This chain joins TRBV5-6 and TRBJ2-1; D is undetermined. Trimming shortened V by 2 bases and J by 10 bases, and 10 bases separated the two germline ends. CDR3 length equals 12 residues. CDR1 is SGHDT, CDR2 YYEEEE, per germline. This chain's CDR3 is CASSFSRFEQFF. The CDR3 DNA follows: TGTGCCAGCAGCTTCAGTCGGTTCGAGCAGTTCTTC.

The chain combines TRBV28 with TRBJ2-2; TRBD2 matches 13 bases. Trimming cost V 6 bases and J 7 bases; bases outside gene matches: 14. Germline lookup yields CDR1 MDHEN and CDR2 SYDVKM. CDR3 length equals 18 residues. CDR3 sequence (DNA): TGTGCCAGCAGCAAGGGACTAGCGGGATGGGCGGTTGGCGGGGAGCTGTTTTTT. Translating it yields CASSKGLAGWAVGGELFF.

This chain uses TRBV4-2 with TRBJ1-2, with D unresolved. The CDR3 extends over 12 amino acids. Germline V gene data show CDR1 as LGHNA and CDR2 as YNFKEQ. V was trimmed by 1 base and J by 8 bases, leaving 8 bases between them. In DNA, the CDR3 is TGTGCCAGCAGCCAAGGAGAATGGGGCTACACCTTC. Its protein is CASSQGEWGYTF.

This chain uses TRBV6-2 or TRBV6-3 with TRBJ2-7; 10 bases line up with TRBD1. CDR3 length: 14 residues. The germline V gene has CDR1 MNHEY and CDR2 SVGEGT. V dropped 8 bases and J dropped 6; count of bases not matched to a gene: 10. The CDR3 nucleotides are TGTGCCAGCTGTCGGGGACAGGGGTGCATCGAGCAGTACTTC. Protein: CASCRGQGCIEQYF.

The genes are TRBV5-1 and TRBJ2-3, with TRBD1 as a possible D gene (6 bases). V dropped 5 bases and J dropped 7 bases, with 14 bases sitting between them. The CDR3 has 13 amino acids. Germline V gene data show CDR1 as SGHRS and CDR2 as YFSETQ. The CDR3 DNA sequence: TGCGCCAGCAGTCCAACAGGGAAATATACGCAGTATTTT. Its protein product is CASSPTGKYTQYF.

This chain links TRBV6-1 with TRBJ2-3; 15 bases line up with TRBD2. Trimming took 6 bases from V and 2 from J; bases not matched to a gene: 12. Germline CDR1 MNHNS, CDR2 SASEGT. The CDR3 runs to 19 residues. This chain's CDR3 is CASSLGLAGGNLLTDTQYF. In DNA, the CDR3 is TGTGCCAGCAGCCTAGGACTAGCGGGGGGGAACCTACTCACAGATACGCAGTATTTT.

In this sample, this clonotype turned up a few times. V and J are TRBV29-1 and TRBJ2-7; 7 positions match TRBD1. Germline V CDR1 and CDR2: SQVTM, ANQGSEA. The V and J ends lost 4 bases and 3 bases, in that order; junction bases with no gene match: 3. The CDR3 is made up of 12 amino acids. CDR3 sequence: CSVVWDSYEQYF. In DNA form, the CDR3 reads TGCAGCGTTGTTTGGGACAGCTACGAGCAGTACTTC.

This clonotype has a handful of counts. Written as DNA, the CDR3 is TGCAGTGCTAGAGATGACCTACTAGCGGCGGAGACCCAGTACTTC. This encodes CSARDDLLAAETQYF. The chain combines TRBV20-1 with TRBJ2-5, with 8 bases identical to TRBD2. Germline V gene lookup returns CDR1 DFQATT and CDR2 SNEGSKA (reference sequence). The CDR3 has 15 residues. V trimming: 0 bases; J trimming: 5 bases; junction bases outside the gene matches: 8.